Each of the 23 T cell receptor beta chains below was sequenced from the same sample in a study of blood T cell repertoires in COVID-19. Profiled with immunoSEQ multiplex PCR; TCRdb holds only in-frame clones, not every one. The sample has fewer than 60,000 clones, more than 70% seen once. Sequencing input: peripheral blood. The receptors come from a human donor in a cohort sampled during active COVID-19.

The CDR3 is CASSLFNGEIGYGYTF. The CDR3 DNA reads as TGTGCCAGCAGCTTATTCAACGGGGAGATAGGCTATGGCTACACCTTC. The chain couples TRBV7-8 to TRBJ1-2; D is unresolved. The CDR3 length is 16 residues. Per the germline V gene, CDR1 is SGHVS and CDR2 is FQNEAQ. Trimming took 2 bases from V and 4 from J, leaving 17 bases between them.

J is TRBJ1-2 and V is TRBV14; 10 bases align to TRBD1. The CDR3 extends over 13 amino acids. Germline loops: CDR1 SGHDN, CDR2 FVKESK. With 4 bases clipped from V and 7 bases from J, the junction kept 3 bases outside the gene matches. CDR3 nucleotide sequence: TGTGCCAGCAGCCGACAGGGGGCGTTTGGCTACACCTTC. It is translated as CASSRQGAFGYTF.

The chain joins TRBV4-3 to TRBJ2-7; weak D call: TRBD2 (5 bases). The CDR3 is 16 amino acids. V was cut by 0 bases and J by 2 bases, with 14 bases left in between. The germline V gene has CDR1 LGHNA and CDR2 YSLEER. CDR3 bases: TGCGCCAGCAGCCAAGAAGCAAGCGGACCTACCTACGAGCAGTACTTC. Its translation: CASSQEASGPTYEQYF.

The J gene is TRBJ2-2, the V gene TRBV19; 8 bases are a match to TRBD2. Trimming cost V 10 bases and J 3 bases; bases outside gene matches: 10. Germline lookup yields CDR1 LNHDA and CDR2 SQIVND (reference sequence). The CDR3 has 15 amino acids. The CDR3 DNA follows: TGTGCCACCGAGAAGACTAGCGCCTACACCGGGGAGCTGTTTTTT. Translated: CATEKTSAYTGELFF.

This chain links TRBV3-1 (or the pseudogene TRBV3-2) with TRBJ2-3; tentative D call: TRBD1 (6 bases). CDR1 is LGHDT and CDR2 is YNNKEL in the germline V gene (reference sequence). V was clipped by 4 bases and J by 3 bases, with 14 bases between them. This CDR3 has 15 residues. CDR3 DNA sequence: TGTGCCAGCAGCCCTTGGACAGACGGGACAGATACGCAGTATTTT. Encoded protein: CASSPWTDGTDTQYF.

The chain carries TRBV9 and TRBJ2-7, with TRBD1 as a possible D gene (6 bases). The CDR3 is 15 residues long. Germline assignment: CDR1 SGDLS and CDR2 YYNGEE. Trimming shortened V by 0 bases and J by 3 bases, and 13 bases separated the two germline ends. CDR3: CASSVGGQSNYEQYF. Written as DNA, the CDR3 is TGTGCCAGCAGCGTAGGCGGACAGTCCAACTACGAGCAGTACTTC.

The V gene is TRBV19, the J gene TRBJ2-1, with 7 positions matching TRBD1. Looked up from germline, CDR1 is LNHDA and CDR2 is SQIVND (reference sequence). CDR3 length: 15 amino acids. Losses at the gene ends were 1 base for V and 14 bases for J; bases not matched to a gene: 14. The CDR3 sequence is CASSIVGTEHALKFF. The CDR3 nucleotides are TGTGCCAGTAGTATAGTTGGGACAGAACACGCTCTGAAGTTCTTC.

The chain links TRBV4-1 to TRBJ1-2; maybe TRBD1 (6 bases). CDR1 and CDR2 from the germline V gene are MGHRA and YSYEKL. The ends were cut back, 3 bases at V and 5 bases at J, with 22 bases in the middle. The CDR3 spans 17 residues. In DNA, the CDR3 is TGCGCCAGCAGCCACGGGGACACGGCACGGGGATGGTATGGCTACACCTTC. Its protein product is CASSHGDTARGWYGYTF.

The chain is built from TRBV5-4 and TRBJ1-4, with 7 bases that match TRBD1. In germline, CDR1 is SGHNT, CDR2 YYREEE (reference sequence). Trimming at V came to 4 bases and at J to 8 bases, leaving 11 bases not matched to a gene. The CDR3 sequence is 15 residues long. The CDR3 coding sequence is TGTGCCAGCAGCCGTAATACAGGGGAGGACGAAAAACTGTTTTTT. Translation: CASSRNTGEDEKLFF.

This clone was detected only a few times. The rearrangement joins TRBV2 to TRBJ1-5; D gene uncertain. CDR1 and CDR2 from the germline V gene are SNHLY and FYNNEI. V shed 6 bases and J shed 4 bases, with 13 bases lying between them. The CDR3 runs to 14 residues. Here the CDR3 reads CASSALSINQPQHF. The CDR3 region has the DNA TGTGCCAGCAGCGCTCTCAGTATTAATCAGCCCCAGCATTTT.

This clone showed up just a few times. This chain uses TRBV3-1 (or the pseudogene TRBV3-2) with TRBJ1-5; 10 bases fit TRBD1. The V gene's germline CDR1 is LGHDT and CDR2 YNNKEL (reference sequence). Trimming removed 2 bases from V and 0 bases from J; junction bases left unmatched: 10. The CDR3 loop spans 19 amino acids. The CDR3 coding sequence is TGTGCCAGCAGCCAACCTGGCGGACAGGGGGATCTTAGCAATCAGCCCCAGCATTTT. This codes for CASSQPGGQGDLSNQPQHF.

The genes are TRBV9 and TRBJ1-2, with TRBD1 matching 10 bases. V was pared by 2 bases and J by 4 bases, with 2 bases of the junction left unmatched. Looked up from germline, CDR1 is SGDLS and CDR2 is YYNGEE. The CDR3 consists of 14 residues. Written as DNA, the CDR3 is TGTGCCAGCAGCGTGACAGGGGGCGGCTATGGCTACACCTTC. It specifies CASSVTGGGYGYTF.

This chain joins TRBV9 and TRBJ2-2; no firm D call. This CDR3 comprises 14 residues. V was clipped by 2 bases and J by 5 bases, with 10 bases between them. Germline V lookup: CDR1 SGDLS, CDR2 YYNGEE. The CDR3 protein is CASSVSLWTGELFF. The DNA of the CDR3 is TGTGCCAGCAGCGTTTCACTGTGGACCGGGGAGCTGTTTTTT.

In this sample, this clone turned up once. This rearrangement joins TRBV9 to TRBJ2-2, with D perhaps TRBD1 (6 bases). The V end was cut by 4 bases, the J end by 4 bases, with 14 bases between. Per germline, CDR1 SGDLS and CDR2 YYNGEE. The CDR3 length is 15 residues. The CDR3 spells CASSTRDIITGELFF. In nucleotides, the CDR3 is TGTGCCAGCAGCACCCGGGACATTATCACCGGGGAGCTGTTTTTT.

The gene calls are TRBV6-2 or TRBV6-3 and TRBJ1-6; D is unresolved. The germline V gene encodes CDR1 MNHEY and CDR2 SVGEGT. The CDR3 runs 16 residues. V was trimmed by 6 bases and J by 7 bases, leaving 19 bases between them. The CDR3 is CASSLRVAALNSPLHF. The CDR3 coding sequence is TGTGCCAGCAGCCTCCGGGTCGCGGCCCTGAATTCACCCCTCCACTTT.

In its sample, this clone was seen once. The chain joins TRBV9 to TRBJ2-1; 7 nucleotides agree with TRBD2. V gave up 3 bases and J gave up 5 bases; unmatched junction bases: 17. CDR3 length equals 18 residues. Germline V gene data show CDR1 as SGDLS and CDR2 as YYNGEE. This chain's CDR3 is CASSARGDIYLADNEQFF. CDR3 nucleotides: TGTGCCAGCAGCGCAAGGGGAGATATATATCTAGCGGACAATGAGCAGTTCTTC.

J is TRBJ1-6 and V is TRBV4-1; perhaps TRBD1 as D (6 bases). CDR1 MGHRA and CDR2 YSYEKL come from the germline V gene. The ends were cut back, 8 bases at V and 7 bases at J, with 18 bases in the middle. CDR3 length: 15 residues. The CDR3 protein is CASLQTGLGNSPLHF. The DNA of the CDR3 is TGCGCCAGCCTACAGACAGGCCTGGGGAATTCACCCCTCCACTTT.

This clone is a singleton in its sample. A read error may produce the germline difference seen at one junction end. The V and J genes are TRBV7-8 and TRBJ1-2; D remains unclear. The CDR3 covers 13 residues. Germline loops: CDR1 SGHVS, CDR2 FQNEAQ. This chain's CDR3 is CASSLERGGSSLF. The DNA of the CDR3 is TGTGCCAGCAGCTTAGAGCGTGGTGGCAGCTCCCTCTTC.

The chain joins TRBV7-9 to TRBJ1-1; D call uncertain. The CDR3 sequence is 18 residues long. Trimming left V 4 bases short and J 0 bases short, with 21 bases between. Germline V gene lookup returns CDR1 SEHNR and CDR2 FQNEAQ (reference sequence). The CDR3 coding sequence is TGTGCCAGCAGCTCCAATAACAATGAGGAGGGCTTGAACACTGAAGCTTTCTTT. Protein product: CASSSNNNEEGLNTEAFF.

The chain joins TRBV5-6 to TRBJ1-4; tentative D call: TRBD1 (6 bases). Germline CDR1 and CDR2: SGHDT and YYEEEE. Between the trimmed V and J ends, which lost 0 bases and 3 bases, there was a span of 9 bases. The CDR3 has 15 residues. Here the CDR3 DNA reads TGTGCCAGCAGCTTGGGGGGGACATCTAATGAAAAACTGTTTTTT. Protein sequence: CASSLGGTSNEKLFF.

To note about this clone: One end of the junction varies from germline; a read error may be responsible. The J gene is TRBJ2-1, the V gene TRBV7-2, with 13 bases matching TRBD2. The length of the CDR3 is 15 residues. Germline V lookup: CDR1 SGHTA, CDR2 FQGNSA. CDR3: CASSTRLAGGPRGIF. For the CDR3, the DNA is TGTGCCAGCAGCACCCGACTAGCGGGGGGACCTCGGGGGATCTTC. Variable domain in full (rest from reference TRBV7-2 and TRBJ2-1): GAGVSQSPSNKVTEKGKDVELRCDPISGHTALYWYRQSLGQGLEFLIYFQGNSAPDKSGLPSDRFSAERTGGSVSTLTIQRTQQEDSAVYLCASSTRLAGGPRGIFGPGTRLTVL.

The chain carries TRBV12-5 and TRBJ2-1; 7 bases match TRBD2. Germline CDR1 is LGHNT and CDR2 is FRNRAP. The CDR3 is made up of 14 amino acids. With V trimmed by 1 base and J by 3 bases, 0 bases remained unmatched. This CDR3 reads CASGLGGGYNEQFF. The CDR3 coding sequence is TGTGCTAGTGGTTTGGGCGGGGGCTACAATGAGCAGTTCTTC.

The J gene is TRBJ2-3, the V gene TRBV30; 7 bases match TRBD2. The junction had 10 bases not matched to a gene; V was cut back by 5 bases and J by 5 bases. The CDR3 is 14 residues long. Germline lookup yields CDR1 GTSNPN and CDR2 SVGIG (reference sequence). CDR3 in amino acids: CAWETSRLLDTQYF. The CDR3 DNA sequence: TGTGCCTGGGAGACTAGCCGCCTGTTAGATACGCAGTATTTT.